The next 29 T cell receptor beta chains were all read from a single sample in a study of blood T cells in healthy people across ages. PCR was performed a second time for about 7 to 12 cycles using a sample-barcoded 5' primer and a J-beta primer mix. MiXCR, applied by TCRdb to the 5' RACE reads, yields one record per CDR3 protein. The table lists about 1.4 million distinct CDR3 sequences, 45% to 70% of them singletons. Sequencing was done on a sample of blood. The receptors shown here come from a young man in good health.

The chain links TRBV28 to TRBJ2-7; 9 bases fit TRBD1. Germline CDR1 and CDR2: MDHEN and SYDVKM. This CDR3 comprises 14 residues. Trimming cost V 4 bases and J 2 bases; bases outside gene matches: 3. This CDR3 is CASSWTGVTYEQYF. DNA of the CDR3: TGTGCCAGCAGTTGGACAGGGGTCACCTACGAGCAGTACTTC. Combining the CDR3 with reference TRBV28 and TRBJ2-7 gives the whole variable domain DVKVTQSSRYLVKRTGEKVFLECVQDMDHENMFWYRQDPGLGLRLIYFSYDVKMKEKGDIPEGYSVSREKKERFSLILESASTNQTSMYLCASSWTGVTYEQYFGPGTRLTVT.

The rearrangement joins TRBV29-1 to TRBJ2-1; D tentatively fits TRBD1 or TRBD2 (5 bases each). V was shortened by 2 bases and J by 1 base, with 12 bases between the two germline ends. Germline CDR1 is SQVTM and CDR2 is ANQGSEA. This CDR3 comprises 15 residues. CDR3 sequence: CSVERDPTSYNEQFF. CDR3 coding DNA: TGCAGCGTTGAACGGGACCCCACTTCCTACAATGAGCAGTTCTTC.

The genes are TRBV10-3 and TRBJ2-3; TRBD2 agrees at 7 bases. The germline V gene has CDR1 ENHRY and CDR2 SYGVKD. Losses at the gene ends were 6 bases for V and 4 bases for J; bases not matched to a gene: 7. The CDR3 is 14 residues long. For the CDR3, the DNA is TGTGCCATCAGGCGTGGGGAGGGCTCAGATACGCAGTATTTT. As protein: CAIRRGEGSDTQYF.

The chain employs TRBV9 and TRBJ1-2; D not certain. There are 12 residues in the CDR3. V was pared by 1 base and J by 5 bases, with 6 bases between. Per the germline V gene, CDR1 is SGDLS and CDR2 is YYNGEE. The CDR3 DNA reads as TGTGCCAGCAGCGTAAGCGGGTATGGCTACACCTTC. Residues: CASSVSGYGYTF.

The genes are TRBV20-1 and TRBJ2-1; possibly TRBD2 for D (6 bases). Trimming cost V 6 bases and J 7 bases, with 16 bases left between them. Germline assignment: CDR1 DFQATT and CDR2 SNEGSKA (reference sequence). The length of the CDR3 is 13 residues. The CDR3 nucleotides are TGCAGTGCCATCAACGGGAGACGTAATGAGCAGTTCTTC. Its translation is CSAINGRRNEQFF.

V and J are TRBV27 and TRBJ1-2; D remains unclear. Deletions cut 5 bases from V and 5 bases from J, with 21 bases between. The CDR3 has 16 amino acids. CDR1 and CDR2 from the germline V gene are MNHEY and SMNVEV (reference sequence). The CDR3 sequence: CASSPYRTGKTYGYTF. The CDR3 bases are TGTGCCAGCAGTCCCTATCGGACGGGAAAGACGTATGGCTACACCTTC.

The CDR3 coding sequence is TGTGCCACCAGTGATGGCTTCTCTGAGACCCAGTACTTC. Residues: CATSDGFSETQYF. This chain connects TRBV24-1 to TRBJ2-5; no clear D. CDR1 KGHDR and CDR2 SFDVKD come from the germline V gene. Trimming shortened V by 3 bases and J by 5 bases, and 9 bases separated the two germline ends. The CDR3 sequence is 13 residues long.

In this sample, this clonotype turned up many times. CDR3 nucleotide sequence: TGCAGCGTTGAAGGACAGGGCGAAACCTACGAGCAGTACTTC. This encodes CSVEGQGETYEQYF. This chain connects TRBV29-1 to TRBJ2-7, with 7 bases identical to TRBD1. Trimming removed 1 base from V and 2 bases from J; junction bases left unmatched: 5. Germline values: CDR1 SQVTM, CDR2 ANQGSEA. This CDR3 spans 14 amino acids.

CDR3 sequence (DNA): TGTGCCAGCAGCTTAGGTGGACAGGGTTCCTCCTTCGAGTTCTTC. Encoded protein: CASSLGGQGSSFEFF. The chain joins TRBV7-2 to TRBJ2-1, with 8 bases identical to TRBD1. The J segment lost 14 bases and the V segment lost 1 base, leaving 13 bases of the junction unmatched. In germline, CDR1 is SGHTA, CDR2 FQGNSA. This CDR3 is 15 amino acids long. Together with reference TRBV7-2 and TRBJ2-1, the CDR3 gives the full variable domain: GAGVSQSPSNKVTEKGKDVELRCDPISGHTALYWYRQSLGQGLEFLIYFQGNSAPDKSGLPSDRFSAERTGGSVSTLTIQRTQQEDSAVYLCASSLGGQGSSFEFFGPGTRLTVL.

The chain carries TRBV12-3 or TRBV12-4 and TRBJ2-1, with 10 bases identical to TRBD2. The ends lost 8 bases at V and 3 bases at J; junction bases unmatched: 10. The CDR3 runs to 16 residues. The CDR3 DNA follows: TGTGCCAGCGCCTGGACGGCTAGCGGGAGCTACAATGAGCAGTTCTTC. It encodes CASAWTASGSYNEQFF.

The DNA of the CDR3 is TGTGCCAGCAGCCAGAGACAGGTCGATGGCTACACCTTC. Its protein is CASSQRQVDGYTF. The chain combines TRBV7-8 with TRBJ1-2; weak D call: TRBD1 (6 bases). The CDR3 loop spans 13 amino acids. V was pared by 5 bases and J by 6 bases, with 13 bases between. Germline V lookup: CDR1 SGHVS, CDR2 FQNEAQ.

The chain combines TRBV7-2 with TRBJ2-7; tentatively, D is TRBD2 (6 bases). There are 17 residues in the CDR3. Trimming removed 1 base at V and 2 bases at J, with 18 bases between. The germline CDR1 and CDR2 sequences are SGHTA and FQGNSA. In DNA form, the CDR3 reads TGTGCCAGCAGCTTAGGGACCTCTGCGGGACGGACCTACGAGCAGTACTTC. It codes for CASSLGTSAGRTYEQYF.

CDR3 loop: CASSLGDDEQFF. Written as DNA, the CDR3 is TGTGCCAGCAGCTTAGGAGACGATGAGCAGTTCTTC. V usage is TRBV7-9 and J usage is TRBJ2-1; no definite D call. The V gene's germline CDR1 is SEHNR and CDR2 FQNEAQ (reference sequence). Deletions cut 1 base from V and 8 bases from J, with 6 bases between. The CDR3 has 12 residues.

The V and J genes are TRBV25-1 and TRBJ2-3; the D gene is possibly TRBD2 (5 bases). The CDR3 length is 15 residues. Germline CDR1 reads MGHDK; CDR2 reads SYGVNS. The germline V and J ends were trimmed by 2 bases and 3 bases, with 12 bases remaining between them. CDR3 amino acids: CASSEGGQITDTQYF. Written as DNA, the CDR3 is TGTGCCAGCAGTGAAGGAGGCCAAATTACAGATACGCAGTATTTT. The entire variable domain, with the rest obtained from reference TRBV25-1 and TRBJ2-3, is as follows: EADIYQTPRYLVIGTGKKITLECSQTMGHDKMYWYQQDPGMELHLIHYSYGVNSTEKGDLSSESTVSRIRTEHFPLTLESARPSHTSQYLCASSEGGQITDTQYFGPGTRLTVL.

The chain joins TRBV29-1 to TRBJ2-5; 14 nucleotides align to TRBD2. The tail of the sequence fits TRBJ2-7 better, so the J call may be wrong. The CDR3 contains 16 residues. CDR1 and CDR2 (germline): SQVTM, ANQGSEA. DNA for the CDR3: TGCAGCGTAACCGGGACTAGCGGGAGTGCTAGTTACGAGCAGTACTTC. Protein: CSVTGTSGSASYEQYF.

The chain links TRBV5-4 to TRBJ2-1, with a possible D match to TRBD1 (7 bases). The CDR3 is 15 amino acids. V lost 5 bases, J lost 4 bases, and 16 bases lay in between. Germline-derived CDR1 and CDR2 are SGHNT and YYREEE (reference sequence). The CDR3 spells CASREGQGGYNEQFF. CDR3 nucleotides: TGTGCCAGCAGGGAGGGGCAGGGGGGATACAATGAGCAGTTCTTC.

The chain carries TRBV7-2 and TRBJ1-2; D possibly corresponds to TRBD1 (5 bases). The CDR3 has 14 amino acids. The V gene's germline CDR1 is SGHTA and CDR2 FQGNSA. Trimming took off 2 bases at V and 0 bases at J, with 7 bases between the two ends. The CDR3 loop is CASSLLGPNYGYTF. As DNA, the CDR3 is TGTGCCAGCAGCTTATTGGGGCCTAACTATGGCTACACCTTC.

This clonotype was seen more than once but under ten times. This chain uses TRBV7-2 with TRBJ2-1; weak D call: TRBD1 (5 bases). V lost 7 bases, J lost 2 bases, and 15 bases lay in between. This CDR3 spans 15 amino acids. Per germline, CDR1 SGHTA and CDR2 FQGNSA. For the CDR3, the DNA is TGTGCCAGCATTGGATTCGTGGGGCCCTACAATGAGCAGTTCTTC. Translated, it gives CASIGFVGPYNEQFF.

This chain uses TRBV7-9 with TRBJ1-2, with TRBD1 as a possible D gene (6 bases). The CDR3 covers 15 residues. Per the germline V gene, CDR1 is SEHNR and CDR2 is FQNEAQ (reference sequence). V lost 0 bases and J lost 4, with 12 bases in between. The CDR3 DNA reads TGTGCCAGCAGCTTAGCGTGGGGGGCTAGCTATGGCTACACCTTC. Protein product: CASSLAWGASYGYTF. The entire variable domain, with the rest obtained from reference TRBV7-9 and TRBJ1-2, is as follows: DTGVSQNPRHKITKRGQNVTFRCDPISEHNRLYWYRQTLGQGPEFLTYFQNEAQLEKSRLLSDRFSAERPKGSFSTLEIQRTEQGDSAMYLCASSLAWGASYGYTFGSGTRLTVV.

This sequence joins TRBV11-2 and TRBJ2-3; D is unclear. V was pared by 1 base and J by 4 bases, with 6 bases between. The CDR3 covers 13 residues. The V gene's germline CDR1 is SGHAT and CDR2 FQNNGV. In DNA form, the CDR3 reads TGTGCCAGCAGCTTAGTAGAAGCAGATACGCAGTATTTT. Residues: CASSLVEADTQYF.

This clonotype has at least ten counts. The V and J genes are TRBV10-3 and TRBJ1-2; 10 nucleotides line up with TRBD1. Germline CDR1 and CDR2: ENHRY and SYGVKD. The V gene end was trimmed by 4 bases and the J gene end by 5 bases; junction bases not matched to a gene: 4. The CDR3 extends over 14 amino acids. CDR3 nucleotide sequence: TGTGCCATCAGTGTGACAGGGGGCGAATATGGCTACACCTTC. Its protein is CAISVTGGEYGYTF.

The gene calls are TRBV7-2 and TRBJ2-7; 7 nucleotides agree with TRBD1. From germline, CDR1 is SGHTA and CDR2 FQGNSA. This CDR3 spans 16 amino acids. V shed 1 base and J 2 bases; nucleotides not matched to a gene: 8. CDR3 coding DNA: TGTGCCAGCAGCTTAGTTTCACAGGGGATCGCCTACGAGCAGTACTTC. Translation gives CASSLVSQGIAYEQYF.

V usage is TRBV5-6 and J usage is TRBJ2-7, with TRBD2 matching 7 bases. The DNA end favors TRBJ2-5, so the J call may be wrong. Germline V CDR1 and CDR2: SGHDT, YYEEEE. The CDR3 totals 16 residues. The CDR3 loop is CASTGEPTIGGETQYF. The CDR3 DNA sequence: TGTGCCAGCACGGGAGAACCCACCATCGGGGGGGAGACCCAGTACTTC.

This clonotype was counted between two and nine times. The chain is built from TRBV29-1 and TRBJ2-3; no reliable D call. The germline V and J ends were trimmed by 2 bases and 4 bases, with 10 bases remaining between them. Germline V gene data show CDR1 as SQVTM and CDR2 as ANQGSEA. The length of the CDR3 is 13 residues. In nucleotides, the CDR3 is TGCAGCGTTGAATTGCAGTACGCAGATACGCAGTATTTT. Protein sequence: CSVELQYADTQYF.

The chain is built from TRBV20-1 and TRBJ1-2, with D possibly being TRBD1 (6 bases). Germline-derived CDR1 and CDR2 are DFQATT and SNEGSKA (reference sequence). Deletions cut 4 bases from V and 2 bases from J, with 11 bases between. The CDR3 is made up of 13 amino acids. CDR3 loop: CSANDRFNYGYTF. CDR3 nucleotide sequence: TGCAGTGCTAATGACAGGTTCAACTATGGCTACACCTTC.

This clonotype was seen only a few times. V and J are TRBV7-9 and TRBJ2-7; 8 bases agree with TRBD1. CDR1 and CDR2 from the germline V gene are SEHNR and FQNEAQ (reference sequence). The CDR3 contains 15 residues. After removal of 1 base from V and 3 bases from J, the junction contained 5 bases not matched to a gene. CDR3 amino acids: CASSLVSRGLYEQYF. The CDR3 DNA sequence: TGTGCCAGCAGCTTAGTATCCAGGGGGCTCTACGAGCAGTACTTC.

This clonotype was counted once. The rearrangement uses TRBV7-2 and TRBJ1-5, with unresolved D. The CDR3 loop spans 13 amino acids. Germline V CDR1 and CDR2: SGHTA, FQGNSA. V was pared by 5 bases and J by 5 bases, with 10 bases between. DNA of the CDR3: TGTGCCAGCAGCCCCACCTCGGATCAGCCCCAGCATTTT. Protein sequence: CASSPTSDQPQHF.

This clonotype was counted a few times. The rearrangement joins TRBV28 to TRBJ1-4; no clear D. There are 12 residues in the CDR3. Between the trimmed V and J ends, which lost 8 bases and 4 bases, there was a span of 8 bases. The germline V gene has CDR1 MDHEN and CDR2 SYDVKM. Here the CDR3 reads CASLTVNEKLFF. The CDR3 DNA follows: TGTGCCAGCTTGACGGTTAATGAAAAACTGTTTTTT.

This chain links TRBV12-3 or TRBV12-4 with TRBJ2-1; TRBD2 matches at 9 bases. The CDR3 is 18 residues long. With V trimmed by 2 bases and J by 3 bases, 11 bases remained unmatched. In nucleotides, the CDR3 is TGTGCCAGCAGTTTATACCGGGGCGGCGGGGGGGACTACAATGAGCAGTTCTTC. This codes for CASSLYRGGGGDYNEQFF.